This T cell receptor (beta chain) was profiled in a study of read filtering for tumor transcriptome and immune sequencing. Findings and limits, study-wide: About 77% of IR-seq clonotypes had a single read, yet these held approximately 4% of reads.

At the time of active disease, bone marrow was collected from every patient. This library used about 360 ng RNA and molecular barcoded adaptors spanning alpha/delta and beta/gamma chains. MiXCR, applied by TCRdb to the reads, yields one record per CDR3 protein. Among about 130,000 distinct CDR3 sequences listed, over 10% were seen once. The CDR3 sequence is 16 residues long. V gave up 0 bases and J gave up 4 bases; unmatched junction bases: 7. Germline-derived CDR1 and CDR2 are SGHRS and YFSETQ. The sample holds many counts of this clonotype. The antigen is not known. The receptor was derived from a donor at least 40 years old with multiple myeloma. The chain couples TRBV5-1 to TRBJ2-3, with 8 positions matching TRBD2. Sample: a population of CD138-negative cells sorted from bone marrow. CDR3: CASSLEVRTSPDTQYF. The CDR3 DNA sequence: TGCGCCAGCAGCTTGGAGGTCCGGACTAGCCCAGATACGCAGTATTTT.